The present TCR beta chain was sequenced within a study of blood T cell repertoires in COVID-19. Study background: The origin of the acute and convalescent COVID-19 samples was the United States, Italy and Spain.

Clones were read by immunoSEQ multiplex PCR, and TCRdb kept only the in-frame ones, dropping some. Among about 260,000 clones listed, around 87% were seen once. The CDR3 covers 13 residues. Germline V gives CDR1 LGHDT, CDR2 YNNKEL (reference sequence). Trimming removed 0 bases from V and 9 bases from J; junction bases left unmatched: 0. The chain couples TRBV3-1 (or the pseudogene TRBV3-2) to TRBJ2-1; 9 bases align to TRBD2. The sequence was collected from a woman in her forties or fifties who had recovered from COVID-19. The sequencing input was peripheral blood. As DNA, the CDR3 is TGTGCCAGCAGCCAAGATAGCGGGGGTGAGCAGTTCTTC. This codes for CASSQDSGGEQFF.